The 29 T cell receptor beta chains below were found in one sample sequenced in a study of metastatic and nonmetastatic thyroid tumors. MiXCR re-clonotyped the PCR reads for TCRdb. Here the sample spans some 30,000 clones, more than 10% being singletons. Nobody among the patients had been given any treatment before thyroid surgery. Source material: blood. These receptor sequences come from a female donor with papillary thyroid cancer or a benign thyroid nodule (not recorded which). Some clones in this sample may be carry-over from other donors' samples.

This clone came up a few times. As DNA, the CDR3 is TGTGCCAGCAGTGAAGTGCTCTCAGAGACCCAGTACTTC. Protein sequence: CASSEVLSETQYF. The gene calls are TRBV2 and TRBJ2-5; D uncertain. Germline V gives CDR1 SNHLY, CDR2 FYNNEI. CDR3 length: 13 amino acids. The ends were cut back, 1 base at V and 4 bases at J, with 7 bases in the middle.

The rearrangement links TRBV11-2 to TRBJ2-7; D is unresolved. The CDR3 spans 14 residues. CDR1 is SGHAT, CDR2 FQNNGV, per germline. V lost 2 bases, J lost 2 bases, and 10 bases lay in between. The CDR3 spells CASSLTDVAYEQYF. CDR3 sequence (DNA): TGTGCCAGCAGCTTAACGGACGTAGCCTACGAGCAGTACTTC.

This clone was counted many times. DNA for the CDR3: TGTGCCAGCAGCCCCTCAGGGACAGCAAACACTGAAGCTTTCTTT. Encoded protein: CASSPSGTANTEAFF. The chain links TRBV9 to TRBJ1-1, with 7 bases fitting TRBD1. V was pared by 4 bases and J by 2 bases, with 8 bases of the junction left unmatched. The CDR3 has 15 amino acids. The germline CDR1 and CDR2 sequences are SGDLS and YYNGEE.

The gene calls are TRBV3-1 and TRBJ1-2; weak D call: TRBD1 (5 bases). With 3 bases removed from V and 4 bases from J, the gap between germline ends came to 18 bases. The germline gives CDR1 LGHDT, CDR2 YNNKEL (reference sequence). This CDR3 is 16 amino acids long. The CDR3 protein is CASSQGTVTESYGYTF. The CDR3 DNA sequence: TGTGCCAGCAGCCAGGGTACCGTGACAGAGTCCTATGGCTACACCTTC. Full variable domain (rest looked up from reference TRBV3-1 and TRBJ1-2): DTAVSQTPKYLVTQMGNDKSIKCEQNLGHDTMYWYKQDSKKFLKIMFSYNNKELIINETVPNRFSPKSPDKAHLNLHINSLELGDSAVYFCASSQGTVTESYGYTFGSGTRLTVV.

This clone was seen only a few times. The chain employs TRBV9 and TRBJ1-6; 8 bases agree with TRBD1. Per the germline V gene, CDR1 is SGDLS and CDR2 is YYNGEE. The V and J ends lost 0 bases and 7 bases, in that order; junction bases with no gene match: 3. CDR3 size: 15 residues. CDR3 residues: CASSVGDRGNSPLHF. CDR3 bases: TGTGCCAGCAGCGTAGGAGACAGGGGAAATTCACCCCTCCACTTT.

For this clone: Since the CDR3 does not end with the conserved phenylalanine or tryptophan, this likely comes from a read error. The chain uses TRBV6-1 and TRBJ2-3, with 8 nucleotides matching TRBD2. J gave up 1 base and V 6 bases, and 6 bases lay outside the gene matches. This CDR3 has 15 residues. Germline CDR1 reads MNHNS; CDR2 reads SASEGT. The CDR3 region is CASSRPGGGTDTQYL. The CDR3 DNA reads as TGTGCCAGCAGCCGCCCGGGGGGGGGCACAGATACGCAGTATTTA.

This clone has a count of ten or more. The J gene is TRBJ2-2, the V gene TRBV9; unclear D gene. The germline V and J ends were trimmed by 2 bases and 1 base, with 6 bases remaining between them. In germline, CDR1 is SGDLS, CDR2 YYNGEE. The CDR3 has 14 residues. The CDR3 DNA reads TGTGCCAGCAGCGTCCGTGGGAACACCGGGGAGCTGTTTTTT. Translating gives CASSVRGNTGELFF.

This clone was recorded many times. The chain is built from TRBV4-3 and TRBJ2-1; 7 bases line up with TRBD2. The CDR3 length is 16 residues. The J segment lost 3 bases and the V segment lost 0 bases, leaving 5 bases of the junction unmatched. CDR1 and CDR2 (germline): LGHNA, YSLEER. The CDR3 DNA follows: TGCGCCAGCAGCCAAGATAACGGCGGGGGCTACAATGAGCAGTTCTTC. This gives the protein CASSQDNGGGYNEQFF.

In the case of this clone: The conserved phenylalanine or tryptophan normally closing the CDR3 is absent here, so this likely arose from a read error. The DNA is left out, because the CDR3 cannot be placed on it with certainty; the CDR3 is given as TCRdb lists it. CDR3 sequence: CASSDVPGQGWV. The rearrangement uses TRBV6-1 and TRBJ2-1; TRBD1, the table's D call, lacks a check against the DNA. Germline assignment: CDR1 MNHNS and CDR2 SASEGT. 12 amino acids form the CDR3, both terminal residues included.

This clone has ten or more counts. The chain uses TRBV29-1 and TRBJ1-1; no firm D call. CDR3 length: 10 residues. The germline gives CDR1 SQVTM, CDR2 ANQGSEA. V was clipped by 4 bases and J by 4 bases, with 4 bases between them. The CDR3 reads CSVGFTEAFF. Here the CDR3 DNA reads TGCAGCGTTGGGTTCACTGAAGCTTTCTTT.

Ten or more counts support this clone. This chain links TRBV27 with TRBJ1-2; 8 nucleotides agree with TRBD1. CDR3 length: 14 residues. V dropped 5 bases and J dropped 4; count of bases not matched to a gene: 6. Germline V gives CDR1 MNHEY, CDR2 SMNVEV (reference sequence). CDR3 amino acids: CASSQQGVGYGYTF. In DNA form, the CDR3 reads TGTGCCAGCAGTCAACAGGGGGTTGGCTATGGCTACACCTTC.

This clone was seen at least ten times. The V and J genes are TRBV9 and TRBJ1-5; D ambiguous. CDR1 is SGDLS and CDR2 is YYNGEE in the germline V gene. The V and J ends lost 3 bases and 7 bases respectively, with 17 bases between them. This CDR3 has 15 amino acids. In DNA form, the CDR3 reads TGTGCCAGCAGCGGAACCGACGTTCCCGGCCAGCCCCAGCATTTT. Translation gives CASSGTDVPGQPQHF.

This clone occurred many times. This clone may be a read error of a much larger clone one base away. The rearrangement links TRBV18 to TRBJ1-5; 7 nucleotides align to TRBD1. This CDR3 is built from 17 residues. V gave up 3 bases and J gave up 9 bases; unmatched junction bases: 17. Looked up from germline, CDR1 is KGHSH and CDR2 is LQKENI. The CDR3 DNA reads as TGTGCCAGCTCACCGTCCCCCTTACAGGGGAATTTACCGCCCCAGCATTTT. Protein: CASSPSPLQGNLPPQHF.

This rearrangement joins TRBV5-4 to TRBJ2-3; 8 bases line up with TRBD2. The germline V gene encodes CDR1 SGHNT and CDR2 YYREEE (reference sequence). This CDR3 comprises 16 residues. V was clipped by 0 bases and J by 6 bases; unmatched bases: 9. CDR3 DNA: TGTGCCAGCAGCTTGGAACCGGGGGGGTATAGGGATACGCAGTATTTT. Encoded protein: CASSLEPGGYRDTQYF.

In this sample, this clone turned up many times. The chain has TRBV24-1 and TRBJ1-2; D is ambiguous. Per germline, CDR1 KGHDR and CDR2 SFDVKD. The V and J ends lost 2 bases and 4 bases respectively, with 13 bases between them. CDR3 length: 15 residues. CDR3 in DNA: TGTGCCACCAGTGATTCGGAAAGGTCTTTCTATGGCTACACCTTC. Amino acid sequence: CATSDSERSFYGYTF.

This clone was observed many times. The chain couples TRBV19 to TRBJ1-5; 10 bases are shared with TRBD1. Trimming at V came to 3 bases and at J to 0 bases, leaving 11 bases not matched to a gene. CDR1 and CDR2 (germline): LNHDA, SQIVND (reference sequence). There are 19 residues in the CDR3. As DNA, the CDR3 is TGTGCCAGTAGTATCCGGGACAGGGGCCAATATTATAGCAATCAGCCCCAGCATTTT. This translates into CASSIRDRGQYYSNQPQHF.

This clone was picked up many times. This rearrangement joins TRBV3-1 to TRBJ1-2; D gene uncertain. CDR1 is LGHDT, CDR2 YNNKEL, per germline (reference sequence). V dropped 0 bases and J dropped 9 bases, with 17 bases sitting between them. The CDR3 is 15 amino acids. The CDR3 here is CASSQDEARVKRYTF. The CDR3 nucleotides read TGTGCCAGCAGCCAAGATGAGGCCCGAGTGAAGCGCTACACCTTC.

The V gene is TRBV5-5, the J gene TRBJ2-1; 10 bases are shared with TRBD1. Germline loops: CDR1 SGHKS, CDR2 YYEKEE (reference sequence). The V and J ends lost 1 base and 3 bases, in that order; junction bases with no gene match: 1. The CDR3 totals 15 residues. CDR3 nucleotides: TGTGCCAGCAGCTTGTGGACAGGGGGCTACAATGAGCAGTTCTTC. Encoded protein: CASSLWTGGYNEQFF.

In this sample, this clone turned up a few times. The chain is built from TRBV28 and TRBJ2-5; no firm D call. The CDR3 length is 12 residues. V was cut by 8 bases and J by 1 base, with 8 bases left in between. From germline, CDR1 is MDHEN and CDR2 SYDVKM. DNA of the CDR3: TGTGCCAGCGGTATGGGCCAAGAGACCCAGTACTTC. Its translation is CASGMGQETQYF.

Remarks on this clone: One end of the junction fails to match germline, which may point to a read error. The chain links TRBV20-1 to TRBJ1-1; possible D gene TRBD1, 5 bases. Germline CDR1 and CDR2: DFQATT and SNEGSKA (reference sequence). This CDR3 has 14 residues. CDR3 DNA sequence: TGCAGTTCTAGAGGGGATAGGGGCTGCACTGAAGCTTTCTTT. Protein product: CSSRGDRGCTEAFF.

This clone was observed at least ten times. The chain recombines TRBV2 with TRBJ1-5; D unclear. The CDR3 contains 15 residues. Germline V gives CDR1 SNHLY, CDR2 FYNNEI. Trimming cost V 0 bases and J 5 bases, with 11 bases left between them. CDR3 protein: CASSEAIGEDQPQHF. The CDR3 DNA sequence: TGTGCCAGCAGTGAAGCAATTGGAGAGGATCAGCCCCAGCATTTT.

This clone was counted at least ten times. A read error is possible here, since a much larger clone lies one base away. V usage is TRBV19 and J usage is TRBJ2-1; unclear D gene. CDR3 length: 10 residues. The germline V gene has CDR1 LNHDA and CDR2 SQIVND (reference sequence). Trimming stripped 10 bases from V and 15 bases from J, with 16 bases between. The CDR3 region has the DNA TGTGCCAACCCCCCTCGGGTTGTGTTCTTC. Its translation is CANPPRVVFF.

This clone has only a few counts. The rearrangement links TRBV10-3 to TRBJ1-2, with 7 nucleotides matching TRBD1. Germline V gene sequence: CDR1 ENHRY, CDR2 SYGVKD. Trimming cost V 0 bases and J 4 bases; bases outside gene matches: 8. The CDR3 contains 16 residues. Here the CDR3 DNA reads TGTGCCATCAGTGAGTCGCCCTTGGACAGGACCTATGGCTACACCTTC. Protein sequence: CAISESPLDRTYGYTF.

This sequence joins TRBV11-3 and TRBJ2-2, with D unclear. The V and J ends lost 4 bases and 7 bases respectively, with 4 bases between them. Germline CDR1 SGHNT, CDR2 YENEEA. The CDR3 consists of 11 residues. DNA of the CDR3: TGTGCCAGCAGCTCGAGCGGGGAGCTGTTTTTT. Translating gives CASSSSGELFF.

This clone was observed a single time. The gene calls are TRBV5-6 and TRBJ1-3; D gene ambiguous. Trimming cost V 1 base and J 0 bases, with 20 bases left between them. The CDR3 has 19 residues. In germline, CDR1 is SGHDT, CDR2 YYEEEE. The DNA for the CDR3 is TGTGCCAGCAGCTTGATGGGCAGAGACTACCCCGTCTCTGGAAACACCATATATTTT. Amino acids: CASSLMGRDYPVSGNTIYF.

The table lists this clone with many counts. Just one base apart from a much larger clone, this may be a read error. The chain couples TRBV6-2 or TRBV6-3 to TRBJ2-5; D possibly corresponds to TRBD1 (6 bases). The CDR3 loop spans 14 amino acids. V was trimmed by 4 bases and J by 4 bases, leaving 13 bases between them. In germline, CDR1 is MNHEY, CDR2 SVGEGT. The CDR3, as DNA: TGTGCCAGCAGTTCCTGGGGGCAACGAGAGACCCAGTACTTC. Residues: CASSSWGQRETQYF.

This clone was observed at least ten times. The chain joins TRBV6-4 to TRBJ2-2, with D tentatively TRBD2 (5 bases). V was pared by 2 bases and J by 3 bases, with 13 bases between. This CDR3 is built from 16 residues. Germline V gives CDR1 MRHNA, CDR2 SNTAGT. CDR3 residues: CASSDALSADTGELFF. The CDR3, as DNA: TGTGCCAGCAGTGACGCACTGTCAGCGGACACCGGGGAGCTGTTTTTT.

The chain employs TRBV19 and TRBJ1-5; D gene unclear. Per germline, CDR1 LNHDA and CDR2 SQIVND (reference sequence). This CDR3 has 12 residues. V dropped 5 bases and J dropped 8 bases, with 10 bases sitting between them. Here the CDR3 reads CASSVDTEPQHF. For the CDR3, the DNA is TGTGCCAGTAGTGTTGATACTGAGCCCCAGCATTTT.

In its sample, this clone was seen many times. This chain connects TRBV3-1 to TRBJ2-7; D perhaps matches TRBD1 (7 bases). Trimming took off 1 base at V and 4 bases at J, with 14 bases between the two ends. This CDR3 region has 15 residues. CDR1 is LGHDT, CDR2 YNNKEL, per germline (reference sequence). CDR3 DNA: TGTGCCAGCAGCCAAGGACTGGCAGGGGGGTACGAGCAGTACTTC. It encodes CASSQGLAGGYEQYF.